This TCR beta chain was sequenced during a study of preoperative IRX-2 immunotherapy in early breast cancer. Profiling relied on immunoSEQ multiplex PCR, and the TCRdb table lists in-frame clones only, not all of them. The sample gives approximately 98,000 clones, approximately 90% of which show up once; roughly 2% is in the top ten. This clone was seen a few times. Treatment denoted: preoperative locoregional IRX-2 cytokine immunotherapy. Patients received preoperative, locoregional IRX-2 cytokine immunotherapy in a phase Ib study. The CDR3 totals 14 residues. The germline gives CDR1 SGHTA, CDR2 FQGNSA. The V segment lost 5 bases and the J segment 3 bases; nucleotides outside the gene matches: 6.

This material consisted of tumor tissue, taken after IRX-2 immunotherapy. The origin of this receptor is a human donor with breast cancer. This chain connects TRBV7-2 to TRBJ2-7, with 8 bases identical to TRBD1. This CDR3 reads CASSLGQGNYEQYF. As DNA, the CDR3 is TGTGCCAGCAGCCTCGGACAGGGTAACTACGAGCAGTACTTC.